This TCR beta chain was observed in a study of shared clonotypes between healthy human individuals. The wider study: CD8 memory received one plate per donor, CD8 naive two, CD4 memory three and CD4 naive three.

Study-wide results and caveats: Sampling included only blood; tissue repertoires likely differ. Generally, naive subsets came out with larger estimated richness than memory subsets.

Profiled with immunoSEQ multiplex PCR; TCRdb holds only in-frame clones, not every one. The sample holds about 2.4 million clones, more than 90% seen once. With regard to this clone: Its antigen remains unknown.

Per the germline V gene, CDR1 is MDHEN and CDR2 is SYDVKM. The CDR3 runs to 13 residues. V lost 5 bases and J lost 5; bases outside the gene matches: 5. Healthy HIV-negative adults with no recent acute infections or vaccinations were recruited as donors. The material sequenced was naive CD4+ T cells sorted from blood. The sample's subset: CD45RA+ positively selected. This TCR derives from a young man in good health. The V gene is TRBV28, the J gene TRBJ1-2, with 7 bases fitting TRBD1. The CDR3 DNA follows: TGTGCCAGCAGTCAGGGACAGCTTTATGGCTACACCTTC. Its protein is CASSQGQLYGYTF.